The entry below gives a single T cell receptor (beta chain) sequence along with its context. Its antigen is not identified. The CDR3 runs 16 residues. V was pared by 0 bases and J by 2 bases, with 10 bases between. CDR1 is MNHNS, CDR2 SASEGT, per germline. This sample is part of a study of cytomegalovirus exposure and HLA in healthy donors. Broader study findings: Fewer N-insertions than the approximately 610-donor mean were reportedly shown by an Asian-associated ancestry cluster in a later analysis. Follow-up analysis found HLA locus-dependent TCR association rates, highest for DRB1 and lowest for HLA-C.

It was healthy bone marrow donors who served as donors. 60 Vbeta and 13 Jbeta primers were used in PCR. Assay: immunoSEQ multiplex PCR; the TCRdb copy retains only in-frame clones and omits some. The sample consists of approximately 100,000 clones, about four fifths of them appearing once. V and J are TRBV6-1 and TRBJ1-4, with D unclear. This clonotype was sampled from a woman in her forties or fifties in good health and CMV-seropositive. Sequenced input: PBMCs. For the CDR3, the DNA is TGTGCCAGCAGTGAAGCCGGGGTGACGACTAATGAAAAACTGTTTTTT. Amino acids: CASSEAGVTTNEKLFF.